This TCR beta chain was retrieved from a study of blood T cells in healthy people across ages. CDR3 length equals 15 residues. Germline-derived CDR1 and CDR2 are ENHRY and SYGVKD. Trimming shortened V by 3 bases and J by 0 bases, and 11 bases separated the two germline ends. Overall study results and limits: Investigators viewed diversity estimates from one million T cells as underestimates, the study reported.

Many counts were recorded for this clonotype. Its antigen is as yet unknown. Sample-barcoded 5' priming and a J-beta primer mix drove a second PCR of about 6 to 12 cycles. In TCRdb, the 5' RACE reads were re-called with MiXCR into one record per CDR3 protein. The table lists approximately 960,000 distinct CDR3 sequences, under 35% of them singletons. Isolated PBMCs totaled at least 6.5 million in each sample. These data were also reused for a study on T cells of mothers and their children. That work contributes: Three healthy Caucasian mothers and their six children donated. Every mother produced more than 8.5 million TCR beta CDR3 reads, whereas every child provided 2.5 million to 3.5 million.

Material for sequencing was blood. This sequence was found in a middle-aged woman in good health. V gene TRBV10-3 combines with J gene TRBJ1-1; D is undetermined. The CDR3, as DNA: TGTGCCATCAGTGATCCGGGATCCATGAACACTGAAGCTTTCTTT. It specifies CAISDPGSMNTEAFF.